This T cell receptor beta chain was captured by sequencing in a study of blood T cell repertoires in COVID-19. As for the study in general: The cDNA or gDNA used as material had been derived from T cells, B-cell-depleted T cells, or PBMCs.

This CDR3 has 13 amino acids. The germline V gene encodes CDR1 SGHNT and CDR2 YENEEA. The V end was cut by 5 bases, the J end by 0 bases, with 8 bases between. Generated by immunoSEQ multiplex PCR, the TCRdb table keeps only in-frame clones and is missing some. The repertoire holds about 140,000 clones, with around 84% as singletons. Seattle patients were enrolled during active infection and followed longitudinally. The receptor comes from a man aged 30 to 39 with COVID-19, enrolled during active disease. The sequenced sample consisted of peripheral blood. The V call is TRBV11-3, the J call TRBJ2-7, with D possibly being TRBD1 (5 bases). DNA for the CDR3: TGTGCCAGCAGCCTGACAGTCTCCTACGAGCAGTACTTC. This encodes CASSLTVSYEQYF.